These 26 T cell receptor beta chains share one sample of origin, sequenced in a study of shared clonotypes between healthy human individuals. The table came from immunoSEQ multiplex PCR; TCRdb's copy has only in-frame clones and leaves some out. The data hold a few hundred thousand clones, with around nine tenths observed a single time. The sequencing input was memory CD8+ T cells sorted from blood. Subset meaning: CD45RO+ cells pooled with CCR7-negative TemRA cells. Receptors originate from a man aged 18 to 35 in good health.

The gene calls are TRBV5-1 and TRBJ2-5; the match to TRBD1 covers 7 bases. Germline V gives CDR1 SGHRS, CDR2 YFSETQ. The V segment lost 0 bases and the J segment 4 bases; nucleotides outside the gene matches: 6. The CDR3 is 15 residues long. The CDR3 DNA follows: TGCGCCAGCAGCTTGGGAGACAGGGTTTCAGAGACCCAGTACTTC. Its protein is CASSLGDRVSETQYF. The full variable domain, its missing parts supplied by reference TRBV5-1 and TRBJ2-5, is KAGVTQTPRYLIKTRGQQVTLSCSPISGHRSVSWYQQTPGQGLQFLFEYFSETQRNKGNFPGRFSGRQFSNSRSEMNVSTLELGDSALYLCASSLGDRVSETQYFGPGTRLLVL.

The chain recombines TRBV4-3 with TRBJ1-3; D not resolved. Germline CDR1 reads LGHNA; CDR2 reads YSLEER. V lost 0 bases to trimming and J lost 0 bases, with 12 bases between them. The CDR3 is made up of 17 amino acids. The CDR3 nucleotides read TGCGCCAGCAGCCAAGAGCCCAGAACCTTCTCTGGAAACACCATATATTTT. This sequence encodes CASSQEPRTFSGNTIYF.

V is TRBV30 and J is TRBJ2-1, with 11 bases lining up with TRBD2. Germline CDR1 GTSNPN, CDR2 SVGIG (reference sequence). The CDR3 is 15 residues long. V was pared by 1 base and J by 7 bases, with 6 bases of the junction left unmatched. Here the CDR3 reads CAWSGVAGGPNEQFF. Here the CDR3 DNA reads TGTGCCTGGAGTGGCGTAGCGGGGGGGCCAAATGAGCAGTTCTTC.

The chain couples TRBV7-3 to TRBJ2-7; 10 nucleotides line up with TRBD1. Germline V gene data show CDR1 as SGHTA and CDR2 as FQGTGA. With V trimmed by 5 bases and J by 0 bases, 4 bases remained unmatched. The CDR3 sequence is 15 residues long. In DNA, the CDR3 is TGTGCCAGCAGCGAGGGACAGGGGAGCTCCTACGAGCAGTACTTC. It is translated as CASSEGQGSSYEQYF.

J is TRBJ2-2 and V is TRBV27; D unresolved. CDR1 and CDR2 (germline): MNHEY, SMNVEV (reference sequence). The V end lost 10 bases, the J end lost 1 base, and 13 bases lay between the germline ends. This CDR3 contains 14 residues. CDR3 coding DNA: TGTGCCACCAGCCCTGGGGTGAACACCGGGGAGCTGTTTTTT. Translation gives CATSPGVNTGELFF.

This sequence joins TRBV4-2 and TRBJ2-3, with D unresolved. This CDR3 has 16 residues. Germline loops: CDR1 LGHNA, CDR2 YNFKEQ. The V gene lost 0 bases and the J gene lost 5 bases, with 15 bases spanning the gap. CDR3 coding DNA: TGTGCCAGCAGCCAAGAGGAAGTCGGAAGTCAAGATACGCAGTATTTT. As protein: CASSQEEVGSQDTQYF.

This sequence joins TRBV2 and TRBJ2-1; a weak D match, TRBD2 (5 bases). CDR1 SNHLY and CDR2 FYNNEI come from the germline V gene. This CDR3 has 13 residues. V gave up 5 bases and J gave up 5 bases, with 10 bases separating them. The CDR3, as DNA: TGTGCCAGCAGTCCCGCCGGGGACAATGAGCAGTTCTTC. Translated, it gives CASSPAGDNEQFF.

The chain's CDR3 is CASSNTGLAVANTGELFF. In DNA, the CDR3 is TGTGCCAGCAGCAACACTGGACTAGCGGTCGCGAACACCGGGGAGCTGTTTTTT. This rearrangement joins TRBV13 to TRBJ2-2; 10 bases line up with TRBD2. V lost 5 bases and J lost 0; bases outside the gene matches: 9. Germline-derived CDR1 and CDR2 are PRHDT and FYEKMQ (reference sequence). This CDR3 has 18 amino acids.

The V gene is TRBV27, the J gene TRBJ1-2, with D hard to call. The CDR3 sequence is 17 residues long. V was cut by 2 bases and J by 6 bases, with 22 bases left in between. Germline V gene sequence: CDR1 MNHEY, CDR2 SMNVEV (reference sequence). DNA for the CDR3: TGTGCCAGCAGTTTACTCTACGGGGTGGAAAAGGCGGATGGCTACACCTTC. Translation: CASSLLYGVEKADGYTF.

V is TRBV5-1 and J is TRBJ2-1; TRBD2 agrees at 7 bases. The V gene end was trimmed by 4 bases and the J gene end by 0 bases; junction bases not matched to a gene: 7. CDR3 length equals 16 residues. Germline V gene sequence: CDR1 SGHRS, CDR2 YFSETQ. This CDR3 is CASSRSGIPSYNEQFF. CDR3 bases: TGCGCCAGCAGCCGCAGCGGGATCCCCTCCTACAATGAGCAGTTCTTC.

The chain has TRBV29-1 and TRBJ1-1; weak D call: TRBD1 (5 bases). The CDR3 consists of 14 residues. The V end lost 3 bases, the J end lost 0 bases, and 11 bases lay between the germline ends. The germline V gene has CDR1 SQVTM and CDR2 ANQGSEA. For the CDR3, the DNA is TGCAGCGTTGATGGGGCGGACCTGAACACTGAAGCTTTCTTT. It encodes CSVDGADLNTEAFF. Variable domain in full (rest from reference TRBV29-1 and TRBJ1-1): SAVISQKPSRDICQRGTSLTIQCQVDSQVTMMFWYRQQPGQSLTLIATANQGSEATYESGFVIDKFPISRPNLTFSTLTVSNMSPEDSSIYLCSVDGADLNTEAFFGQGTRLTVV.

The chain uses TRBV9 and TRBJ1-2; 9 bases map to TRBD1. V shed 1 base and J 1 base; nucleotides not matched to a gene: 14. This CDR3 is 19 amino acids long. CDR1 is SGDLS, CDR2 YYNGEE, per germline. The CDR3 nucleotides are TGTGCCAGCAGCGTATGGGGCGAAGGACAGGGGCCTCATAACTATGGCTACACCTTC. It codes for CASSVWGEGQGPHNYGYTF.

The CDR3 DNA reads TGTGCCAGCACTCTTTGGACAGGGAAAAAGACCCAGTACTTC. Its protein product is CASTLWTGKKTQYF. The gene calls are TRBV2 and TRBJ2-5, with 8 nucleotides matching TRBD1. The CDR3 loop spans 14 amino acids. Germline loops: CDR1 SNHLY, CDR2 FYNNEI. Trimming took 7 bases from V and 6 from J; bases not matched to a gene: 10. Variable domain in full (rest from reference TRBV2 and TRBJ2-5): EPEVTQTPSHQVTQMGQEVILRCVPISNHLYFYWYRQILGQKVEFLVSFYNNEISEKSEIFDDQFSVERPDGSNFTLKIRSTKLEDSAMYFCASTLWTGKKTQYFGPGTRLLVL.

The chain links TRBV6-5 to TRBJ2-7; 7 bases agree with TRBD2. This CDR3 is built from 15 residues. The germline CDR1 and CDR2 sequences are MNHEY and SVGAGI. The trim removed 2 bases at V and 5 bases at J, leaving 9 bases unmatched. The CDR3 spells CASSYTLAALDEQYF. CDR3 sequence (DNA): TGTGCCAGCAGTTACACCCTAGCGGCCCTGGACGAGCAGTACTTC.

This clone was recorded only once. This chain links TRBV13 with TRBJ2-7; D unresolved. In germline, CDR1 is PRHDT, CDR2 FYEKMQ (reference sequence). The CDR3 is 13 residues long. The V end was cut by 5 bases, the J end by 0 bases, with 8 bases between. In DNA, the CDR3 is TGTGCCAGCAGCGCCAAAATCTCCTACGAGCAGTACTTC. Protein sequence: CASSAKISYEQYF.

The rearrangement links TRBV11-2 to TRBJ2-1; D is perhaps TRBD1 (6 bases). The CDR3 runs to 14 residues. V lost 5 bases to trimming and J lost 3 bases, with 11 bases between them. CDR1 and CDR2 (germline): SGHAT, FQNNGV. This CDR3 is CASSPLQGYNEQFF. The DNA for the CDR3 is TGTGCCAGCAGCCCGCTACAGGGCTACAATGAGCAGTTCTTC.

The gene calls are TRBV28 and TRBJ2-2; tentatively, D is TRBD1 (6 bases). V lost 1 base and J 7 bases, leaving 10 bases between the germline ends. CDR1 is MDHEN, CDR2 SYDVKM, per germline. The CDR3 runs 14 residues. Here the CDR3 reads CASSLSGAGGELFF. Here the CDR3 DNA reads TGTGCCAGCAGTTTATCAGGGGCGGGCGGGGAGCTGTTTTTT.

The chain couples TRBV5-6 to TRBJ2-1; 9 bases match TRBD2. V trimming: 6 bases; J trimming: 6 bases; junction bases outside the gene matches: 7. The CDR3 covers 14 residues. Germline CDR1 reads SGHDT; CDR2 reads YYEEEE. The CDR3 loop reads CASTTGLASNEQFF. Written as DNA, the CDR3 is TGTGCCAGCACTACCGGACTAGCGAGCAATGAGCAGTTCTTC.

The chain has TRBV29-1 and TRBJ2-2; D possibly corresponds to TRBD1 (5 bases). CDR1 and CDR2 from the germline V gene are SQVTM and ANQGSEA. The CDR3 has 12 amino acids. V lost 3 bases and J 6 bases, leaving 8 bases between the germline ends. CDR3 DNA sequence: TGCAGCGTTGAGGACATCTCCGGGGAGCTGTTTTTT. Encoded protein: CSVEDISGELFF.

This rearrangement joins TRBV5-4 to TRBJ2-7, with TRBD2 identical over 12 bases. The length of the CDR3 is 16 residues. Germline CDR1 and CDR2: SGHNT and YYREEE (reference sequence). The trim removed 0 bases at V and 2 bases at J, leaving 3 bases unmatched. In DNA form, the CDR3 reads TGTGCCAGCAGCTTGGGGACTAGCGGGATGACCTACGAGCAGTACTTC. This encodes CASSLGTSGMTYEQYF.

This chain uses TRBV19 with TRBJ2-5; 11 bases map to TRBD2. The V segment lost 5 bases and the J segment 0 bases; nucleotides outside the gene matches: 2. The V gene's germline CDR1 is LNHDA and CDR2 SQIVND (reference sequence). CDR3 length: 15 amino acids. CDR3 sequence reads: CASSAGLADQETQYF. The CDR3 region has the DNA TGTGCCAGTAGTGCGGGACTAGCGGACCAAGAGACCCAGTACTTC.

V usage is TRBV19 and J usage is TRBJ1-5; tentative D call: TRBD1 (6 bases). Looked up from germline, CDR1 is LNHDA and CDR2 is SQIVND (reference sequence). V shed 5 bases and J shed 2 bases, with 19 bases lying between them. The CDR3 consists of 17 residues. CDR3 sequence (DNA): TGTGCCAGTAGTCTCGAGGCAGGGGTGATGGGCAATCAGCCCCAGCATTTT. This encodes CASSLEAGVMGNQPQHF.

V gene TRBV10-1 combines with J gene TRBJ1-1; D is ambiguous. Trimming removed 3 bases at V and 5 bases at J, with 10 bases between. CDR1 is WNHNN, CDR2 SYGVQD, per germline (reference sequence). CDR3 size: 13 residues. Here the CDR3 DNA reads TGCGCCAGCAGTGATGGGGTAAGGACTGAAGCTTTCTTT. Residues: CASSDGVRTEAFF.

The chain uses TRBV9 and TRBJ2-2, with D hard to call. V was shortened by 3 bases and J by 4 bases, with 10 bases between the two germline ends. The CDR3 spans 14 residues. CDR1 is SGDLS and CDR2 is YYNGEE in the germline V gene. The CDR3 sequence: CASSGGLVTGELFF. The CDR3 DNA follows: TGTGCCAGCAGCGGTGGGTTGGTCACCGGGGAGCTGTTTTTT.

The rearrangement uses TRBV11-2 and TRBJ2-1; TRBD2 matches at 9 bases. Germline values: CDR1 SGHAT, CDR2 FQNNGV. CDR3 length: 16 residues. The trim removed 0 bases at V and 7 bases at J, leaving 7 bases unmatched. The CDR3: CASSLDFGLAGNEQFF. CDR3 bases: TGTGCCAGCAGCTTAGATTTCGGCCTAGCGGGAAATGAGCAGTTCTTC.

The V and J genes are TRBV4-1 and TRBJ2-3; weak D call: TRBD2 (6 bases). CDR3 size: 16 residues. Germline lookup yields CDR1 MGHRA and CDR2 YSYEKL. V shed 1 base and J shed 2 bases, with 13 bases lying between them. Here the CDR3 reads CASSQAGGRITDTQYF. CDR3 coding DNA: TGCGCCAGCAGCCAAGCTGGAGGGAGGATCACAGATACGCAGTATTTT.